Here is one T cell receptor beta chain with its context. Its antigen remains unidentified. Some 93,000 TCR templates per sample were sequenced. Repertoires were generated with immunoSEQ multiplex PCR, while TCRdb's copy carries only in-frame clones and drops some. The repertoire has about 100,000 clones, approximately 90% of them found once; the top ten carry around 0.68%. The CDR3 length is 13 residues. From germline, CDR1 is SGHRS and CDR2 YFSETQ. Trimming shortened V by 4 bases and J by 3 bases, and 10 bases separated the two germline ends. These data come from a study of siplizumab effects on memory and regulatory T cells. Findings of the study overall: The authors did not confirm suppressive function in proliferating Tregs from siplizumab cultures. In roughly 80-95% of proliferating CD4+ or CD8+ clones, a naive or memory phenotype could not be assigned. Naive T cells were seemingly more diverse than memory cells, and major contributions to the alloresponse seemed to be made by them.

This receptor was obtained from a human donor in good health. Source material: Tregs sorted from blood. The chain is built from TRBV5-1 and TRBJ1-2; D not certain. The CDR3 bases are TGCGCCAGCAGCCCGTCCGGAGACTATGGCTACACCTTC. Residues: CASSPSGDYGYTF.